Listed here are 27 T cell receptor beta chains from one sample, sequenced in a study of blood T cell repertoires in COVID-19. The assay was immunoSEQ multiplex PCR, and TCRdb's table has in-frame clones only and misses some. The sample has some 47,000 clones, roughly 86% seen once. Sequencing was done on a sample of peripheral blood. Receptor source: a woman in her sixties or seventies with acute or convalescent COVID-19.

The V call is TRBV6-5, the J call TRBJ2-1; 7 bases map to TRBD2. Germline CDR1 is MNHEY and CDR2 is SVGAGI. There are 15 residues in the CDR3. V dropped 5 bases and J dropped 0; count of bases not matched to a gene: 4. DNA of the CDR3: TGTGCCAGCAGTCGGGGCGGGAGCTCCTACAATGAGCAGTTCTTC. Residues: CASSRGGSSYNEQFF.

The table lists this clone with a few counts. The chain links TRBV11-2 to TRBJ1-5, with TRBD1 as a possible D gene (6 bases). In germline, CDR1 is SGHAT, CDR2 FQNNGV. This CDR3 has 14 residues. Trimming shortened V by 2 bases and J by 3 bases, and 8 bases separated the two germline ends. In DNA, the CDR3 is TGTGCCAGCAGCTTACAGGGGTCCAATCAGCCCCAGCATTTT. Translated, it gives CASSLQGSNQPQHF.

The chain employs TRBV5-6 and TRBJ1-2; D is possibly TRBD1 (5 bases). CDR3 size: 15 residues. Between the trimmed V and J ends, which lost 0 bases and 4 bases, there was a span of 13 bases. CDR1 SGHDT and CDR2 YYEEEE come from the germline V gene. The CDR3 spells CASSLARQILYGYTF. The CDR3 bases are TGTGCCAGCAGCTTGGCCCGACAGATTCTCTATGGCTACACCTTC. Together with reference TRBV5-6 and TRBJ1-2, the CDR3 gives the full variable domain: DAGVTQSPTHLIKTRGQQVTLRCSPKSGHDTVSWYQQALGQGPQFIFQYYEEEERQRGNFPDRFSGHQFPNYSSELNVNALLLGDSALYLCASSLARQILYGYTFGSGTRLTVV.

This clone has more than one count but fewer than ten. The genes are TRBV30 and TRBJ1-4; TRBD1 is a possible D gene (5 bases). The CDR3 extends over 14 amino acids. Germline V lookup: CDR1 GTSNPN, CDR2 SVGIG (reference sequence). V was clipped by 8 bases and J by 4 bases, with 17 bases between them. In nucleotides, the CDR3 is TGTGCCCTGGGTTCGGGGGGTAGTAATGAAAAACTGTTTTTT. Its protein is CALGSGGSNEKLFF.

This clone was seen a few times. CDR3 sequence reads: CASSPGTGTNTIYF. DNA for the CDR3: TGTGCCAGCAGCCCCGGGACAGGGACAAACACCATATATTTT. V gene TRBV11-3 combines with J gene TRBJ1-3, with 9 bases fitting TRBD1. Germline lookup yields CDR1 SGHNT and CDR2 YENEEA. The ends lost 5 bases at V and 6 bases at J; junction bases unmatched: 5. The length of the CDR3 is 14 residues.

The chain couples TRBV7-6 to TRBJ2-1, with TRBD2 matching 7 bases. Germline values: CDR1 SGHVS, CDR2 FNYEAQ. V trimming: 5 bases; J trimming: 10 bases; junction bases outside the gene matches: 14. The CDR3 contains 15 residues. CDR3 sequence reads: CASSQAGRTKEEQFF. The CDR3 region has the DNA TGTGCCAGCAGCCAAGCGGGACGGACTAAGGAGGAGCAGTTCTTC.

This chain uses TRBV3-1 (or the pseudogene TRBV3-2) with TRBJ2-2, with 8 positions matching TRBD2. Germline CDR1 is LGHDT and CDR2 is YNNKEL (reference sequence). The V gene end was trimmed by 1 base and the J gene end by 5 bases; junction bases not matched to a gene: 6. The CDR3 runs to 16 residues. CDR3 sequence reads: CASSQGASGRTGELFF. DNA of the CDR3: TGTGCCAGCAGCCAAGGAGCTAGCGGGCGTACCGGGGAGCTGTTTTTT.

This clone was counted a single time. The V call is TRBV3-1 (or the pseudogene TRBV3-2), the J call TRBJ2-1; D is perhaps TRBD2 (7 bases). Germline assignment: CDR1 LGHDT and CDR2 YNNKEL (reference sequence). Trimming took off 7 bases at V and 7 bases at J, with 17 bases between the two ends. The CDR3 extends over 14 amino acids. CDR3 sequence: CASNHAGAVNEQFF. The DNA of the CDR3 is TGTGCCAGCAATCATGCGGGGGCAGTGAATGAGCAGTTCTTC.

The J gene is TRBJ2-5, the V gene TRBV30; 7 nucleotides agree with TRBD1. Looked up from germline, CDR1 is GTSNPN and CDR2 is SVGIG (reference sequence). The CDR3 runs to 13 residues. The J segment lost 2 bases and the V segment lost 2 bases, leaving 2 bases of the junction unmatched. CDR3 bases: TGTGCCTGGAGTCGGGACAGTCAAGAGACCCAGTACTTC. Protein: CAWSRDSQETQYF.

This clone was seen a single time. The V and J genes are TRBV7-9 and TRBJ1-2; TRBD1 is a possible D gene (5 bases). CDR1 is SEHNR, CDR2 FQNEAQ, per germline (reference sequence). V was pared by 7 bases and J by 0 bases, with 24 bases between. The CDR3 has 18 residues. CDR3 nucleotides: TGTGCCAGCAACAAAGATGCGTCAGGGATGCCCACTAACTATGGCTACACCTTC. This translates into CASNKDASGMPTNYGYTF.

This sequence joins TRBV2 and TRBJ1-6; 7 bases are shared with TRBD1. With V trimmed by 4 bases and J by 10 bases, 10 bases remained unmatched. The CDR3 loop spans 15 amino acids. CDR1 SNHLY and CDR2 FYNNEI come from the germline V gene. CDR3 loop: CASSALQGGRSPLHF. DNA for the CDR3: TGTGCCAGCAGTGCCCTCCAAGGGGGCCGATCACCCCTCCACTTT.

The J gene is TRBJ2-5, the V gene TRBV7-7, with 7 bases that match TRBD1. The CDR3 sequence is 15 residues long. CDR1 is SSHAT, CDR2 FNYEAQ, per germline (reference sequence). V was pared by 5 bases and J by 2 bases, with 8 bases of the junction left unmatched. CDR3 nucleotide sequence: TGTGCCAGCAGCCGCCAAGTGGGACAGCAAGAGACCCAGTACTTC. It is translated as CASSRQVGQQETQYF.

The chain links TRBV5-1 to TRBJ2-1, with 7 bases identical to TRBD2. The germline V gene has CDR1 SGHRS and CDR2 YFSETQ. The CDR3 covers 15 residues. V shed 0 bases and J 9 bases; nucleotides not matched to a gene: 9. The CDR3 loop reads CASSLVGAGSGEQFF. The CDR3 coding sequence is TGCGCCAGCAGCTTGGTCGGAGCGGGGTCCGGTGAGCAGTTCTTC.

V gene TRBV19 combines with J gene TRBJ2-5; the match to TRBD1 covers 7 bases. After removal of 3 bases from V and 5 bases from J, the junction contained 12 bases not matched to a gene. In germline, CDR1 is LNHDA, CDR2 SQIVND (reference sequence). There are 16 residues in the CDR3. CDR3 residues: CASSIRTGQVDETQYF. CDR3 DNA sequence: TGTGCCAGTAGTATTAGAACAGGACAGGTCGACGAGACCCAGTACTTC.

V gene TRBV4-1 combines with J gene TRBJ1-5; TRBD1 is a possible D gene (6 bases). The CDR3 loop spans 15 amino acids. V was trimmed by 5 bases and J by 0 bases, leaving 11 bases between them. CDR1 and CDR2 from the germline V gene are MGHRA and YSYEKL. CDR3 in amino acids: CASSFRDNSNQPQHF. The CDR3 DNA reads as TGCGCCAGCAGCTTCCGGGACAATAGCAATCAGCCCCAGCATTTT.

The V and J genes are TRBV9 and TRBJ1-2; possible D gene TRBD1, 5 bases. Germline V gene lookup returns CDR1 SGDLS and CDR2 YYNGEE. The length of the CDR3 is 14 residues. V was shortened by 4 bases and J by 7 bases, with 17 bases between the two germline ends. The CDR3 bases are TGTGCCAGCAGCCCCACAGGAGAAAAGGGTGGCTACACCTTC. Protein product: CASSPTGEKGGYTF. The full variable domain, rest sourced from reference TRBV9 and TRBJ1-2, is DSGVTQTPKHLITATGQRVTLRCSPRSGDLSVYWYQQSLDQGLQFLIQYYNGEERAKGNILERFSAQQFPDLHSELNLSSLELGDSALYFCASSPTGEKGGYTFGSGTRLTVV.

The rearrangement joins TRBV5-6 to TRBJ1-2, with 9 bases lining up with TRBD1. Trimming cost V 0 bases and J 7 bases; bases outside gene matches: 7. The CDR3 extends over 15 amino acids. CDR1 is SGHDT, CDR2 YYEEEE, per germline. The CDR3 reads CASSLGGTGPFGYTF. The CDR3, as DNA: TGTGCCAGCAGCTTGGGGGGGACAGGGCCTTTTGGCTACACCTTC.

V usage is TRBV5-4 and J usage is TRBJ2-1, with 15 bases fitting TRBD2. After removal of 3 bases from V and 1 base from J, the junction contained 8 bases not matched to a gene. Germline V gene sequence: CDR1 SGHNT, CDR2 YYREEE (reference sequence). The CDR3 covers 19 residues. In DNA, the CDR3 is TGTGCCAGCAGCTGGATCGGGACTAGCGGGGGGCTTTCCTACAATGAGCAGTTCTTC. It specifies CASSWIGTSGGLSYNEQFF.

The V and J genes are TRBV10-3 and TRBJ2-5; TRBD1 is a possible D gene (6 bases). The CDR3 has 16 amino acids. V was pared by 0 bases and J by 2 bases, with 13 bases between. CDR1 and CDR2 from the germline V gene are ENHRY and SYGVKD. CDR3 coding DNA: TGTGCCATCAGTGAGTCGTCCGGGACACAACAAGAGACCCAGTACTTC. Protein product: CAISESSGTQQETQYF.

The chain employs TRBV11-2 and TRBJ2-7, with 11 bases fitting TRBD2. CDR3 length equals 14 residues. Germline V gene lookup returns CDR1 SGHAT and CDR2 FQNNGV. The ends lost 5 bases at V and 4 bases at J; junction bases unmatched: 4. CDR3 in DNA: TGTGCCAGCAGCCAGACTAGCGGGGTATACGAGCAGTACTTC. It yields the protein CASSQTSGVYEQYF.

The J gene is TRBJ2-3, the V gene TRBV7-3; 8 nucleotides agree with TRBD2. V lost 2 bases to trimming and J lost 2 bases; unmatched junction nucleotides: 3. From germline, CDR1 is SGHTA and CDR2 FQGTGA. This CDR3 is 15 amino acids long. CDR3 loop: CASSLERGPTDTQYF. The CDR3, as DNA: TGTGCCAGCAGCTTAGAGCGGGGGCCCACAGATACGCAGTATTTT. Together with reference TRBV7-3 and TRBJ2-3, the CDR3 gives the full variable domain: GAGVSQTPSNKVTEKGKYVELRCDPISGHTALYWYRQSLGQGPEFLIYFQGTGAADDSGLPNDRFFAVRPEGSVSTLKIQRTERGDSAVYLCASSLERGPTDTQYFGPGTRLTVL.

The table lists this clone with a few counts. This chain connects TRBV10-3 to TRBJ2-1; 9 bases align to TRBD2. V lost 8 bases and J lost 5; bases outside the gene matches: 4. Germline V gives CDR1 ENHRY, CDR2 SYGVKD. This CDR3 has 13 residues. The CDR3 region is CAIASGADNEQFF. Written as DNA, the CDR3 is TGTGCCATCGCTAGCGGGGCTGACAATGAGCAGTTCTTC.

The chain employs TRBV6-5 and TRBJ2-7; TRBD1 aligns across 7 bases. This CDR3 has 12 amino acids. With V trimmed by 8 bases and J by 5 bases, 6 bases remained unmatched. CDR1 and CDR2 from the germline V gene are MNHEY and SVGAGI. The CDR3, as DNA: TGTGCCAGCCCGGGACAGAGAAACGAGCAGTACTTC. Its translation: CASPGQRNEQYF.

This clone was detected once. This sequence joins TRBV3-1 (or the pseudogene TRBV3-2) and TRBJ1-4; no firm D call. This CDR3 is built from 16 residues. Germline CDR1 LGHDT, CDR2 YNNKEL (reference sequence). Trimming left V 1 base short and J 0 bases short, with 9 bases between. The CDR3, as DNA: TGTGCCAGCAGCCAAGTTAACAGTGCAACTAATGAAAAACTGTTTTTT. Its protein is CASSQVNSATNEKLFF.

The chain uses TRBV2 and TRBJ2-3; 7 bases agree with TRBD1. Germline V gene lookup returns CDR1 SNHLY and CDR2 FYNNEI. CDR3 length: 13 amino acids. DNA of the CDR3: TGTGCTACAACGGGACAGCCCACAGATACGCAGTATTTT. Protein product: CATTGQPTDTQYF.

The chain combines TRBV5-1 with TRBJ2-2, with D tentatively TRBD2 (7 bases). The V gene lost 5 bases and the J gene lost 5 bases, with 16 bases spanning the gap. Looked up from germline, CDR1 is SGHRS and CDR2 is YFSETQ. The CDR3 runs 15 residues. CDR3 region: CASRNRAGETGELFF. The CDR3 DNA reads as TGCGCCAGCAGAAACAGGGCGGGAGAGACCGGGGAGCTGTTTTTT.

The CDR3 spells CASSSLDRGRRQPQHF. CDR3 sequence (DNA): TGTGCCAGCAGTTCCTTGGACAGGGGAAGGCGTCAGCCCCAGCATTTT. This chain joins TRBV6-6 and TRBJ1-5; TRBD1 matches at 9 bases. Per the germline V gene, CDR1 is MNHNY and CDR2 is SVGAGI (reference sequence). Trimming at V came to 4 bases and at J to 6 bases, leaving 10 bases not matched to a gene. The CDR3 runs to 16 residues.